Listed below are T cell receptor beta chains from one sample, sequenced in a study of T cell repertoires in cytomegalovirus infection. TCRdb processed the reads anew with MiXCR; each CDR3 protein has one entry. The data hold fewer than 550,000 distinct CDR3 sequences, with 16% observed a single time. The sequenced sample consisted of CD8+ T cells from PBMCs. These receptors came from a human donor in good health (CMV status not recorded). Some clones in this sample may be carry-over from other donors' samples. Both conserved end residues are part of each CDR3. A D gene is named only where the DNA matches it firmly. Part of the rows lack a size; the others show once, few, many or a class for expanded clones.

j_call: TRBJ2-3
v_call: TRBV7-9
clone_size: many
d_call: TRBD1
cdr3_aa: CASSKPGQNTDTQYF
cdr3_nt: TGTGCCAGCAGCAAACCGGGACAGAACACAGATACGCAGTATTTT

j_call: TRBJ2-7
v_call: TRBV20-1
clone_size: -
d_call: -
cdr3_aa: CSAILRGEQYF
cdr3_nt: TGCAGTGCCATCTTACGAGGCGAGCAGTACTTC

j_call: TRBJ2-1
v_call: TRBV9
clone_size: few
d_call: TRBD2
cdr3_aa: CASSASGGYNEQFF
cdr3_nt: TGTGCCAGCAGCGCTAGCGGGGGCTACAATGAGCAGTTCTTC

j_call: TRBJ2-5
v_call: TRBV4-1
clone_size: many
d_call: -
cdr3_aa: CASSQFAAYQETQYF
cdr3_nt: TGCGCCAGCAGCCAATTCGCGGCGTACCAAGAGACCCAGTACTTC

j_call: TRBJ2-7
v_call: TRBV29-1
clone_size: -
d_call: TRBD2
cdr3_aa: CSVEVAGWGNEQYF
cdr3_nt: TGCAGCGTTGAAGTAGCGGGATGGGGGAACGAGCAGTACTTC

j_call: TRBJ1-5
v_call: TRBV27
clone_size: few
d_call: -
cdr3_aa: CASGHKVSNQPQHF
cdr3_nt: TGTGCCAGCGGTCACAAGGTCTCCAATCAGCCCCAGCATTTT

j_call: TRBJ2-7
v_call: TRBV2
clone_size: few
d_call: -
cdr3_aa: CAIRSYEQYF
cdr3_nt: TGTGCCATCCGATCCTACGAGCAGTACTTC

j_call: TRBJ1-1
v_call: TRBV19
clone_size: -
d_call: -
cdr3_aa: CASSIEAGQNTEAFF
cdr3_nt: TGTGCCAGTAGTATAGAGGCAGGTCAGAACACTGAAGCTTTCTTT

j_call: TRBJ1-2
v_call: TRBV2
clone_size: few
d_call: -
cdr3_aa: CASSEVGSPNYGYTF
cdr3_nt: TGTGCCAGCAGTGAAGTGGGGAGCCCTAACTATGGCTACACCTTC

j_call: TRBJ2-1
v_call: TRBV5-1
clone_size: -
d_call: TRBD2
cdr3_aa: CASSLASGGLFMGNEQFF
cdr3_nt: TGCGCCAGCAGCTTGGCTAGCGGGGGGTTGTTTATGGGCAATGAGCAGTTCTTC